These T cell receptor beta chains were read from a single sample in a study of radiation and T cells in renal cell carcinoma. Data came from immunoSEQ multiplex PCR; TCRdb stores just in-frame clones and leaves some out. The table has roughly 80,000 clones, 70% to 90% seen once; the top ten hold around 21%. The sequencing used blood, collected from a patient whose treatment included radiotherapy and nephrectomy. All receptors come from a woman aged 50 to 60 with renal cell carcinoma. The CDR3 runs from the conserved cysteine through the conserved F or W. D genes are given only for firm matches. Size tells how often a clone was seen (once, few, many) or the class of an expanded clone, and some rows leave it out.

>TRBJ2-4|.|TRBD1|TRBV19
CASSPGTGGIAKNIQYF
TGTGCCAGTAGCCCCGGGACAGGGGGCATAGCCAAAAACATTCAGTACTTC
>TRBJ2-6|.|.|TRBV15
CATSRDFSTRESLSWVLTF
TGTGCCACCAGCAGAGATTTTTCGACCAGGGAGTCTCTCTCGTGGGTCCTGACTTTC
>TRBJ2-1|.|.|TRBV19
CASPIPTFSYNEQFF
TGTGCCAGTCCCATCCCTACTTTCTCCTACAATGAGCAGTTCTTC
>TRBJ2-7|.|.|TRBV6-4
CASGLTSPIYEQYF
TGTGCCAGCGGGCTGACTAGTCCTATCTACGAGCAGTACTTC
>TRBJ1-2|.|TRBD1|TRBV28
CAGGTGGVYGYTF
TGTGCCGGGGGGACAGGGGGCGTGTATGGCTACACCTTC
>TRBJ1-1|.|.|TRBV27
CASSTQDRNTEAFF
TGTGCCAGCAGCACACAGGACAGGAACACTGAAGCTTTCTTT
>TRBJ1-6|.|.|TRBV6-1
CASSVGGTYNSPLHF
TGTGCCAGCAGTGTGGGCGGAACCTATAATTCACCCCTCCACTTT
>TRBJ1-5|.|TRBD1|TRBV30
CAFRTLGTANNQPQHF
TGTGCCTTCCGGACTCTCGGGACAGCTAACAATCAGCCCCAGCATTTT
>TRBJ1-1|.|TRBD1|TRBV6-1
CASRQGARTEAFF
TGTGCCAGCAGGCAGGGGGCGCGAACTGAAGCTTTCTTT
>TRBJ2-7|.|.|TRBV5-4
CASSFSGSISYEQYF
TGTGCCAGCAGCTTTTCTGGTAGTATCTCCTACGAGCAGTACTTC
>TRBJ2-1|once|.|TRBV9
CASSAAGEGEQFF
TGTGCCAGCAGCGCAGCAGGGGAGGGTGAGCAGTTCTTC
>TRBJ2-1|.|TRBD2|TRBV9
CASSVGPNGGEQNEQFF
TGTGCCAGCAGCGTAGGGCCCAACGGGGGGGAGCAAAATGAGCAGTTCTTC
>TRBJ1-5|few|.|TRBV10-2
CASGEGDWPQHF
TGCGCCAGTGGGGAGGGGGATTGGCCCCAGCATTTT
>TRBJ2-1|.|TRBD1|TRBV12-5
CARTRGTSNEQFF
TGTGCTAGAACCAGGGGGACCTCCAATGAGCAGTTCTTC
>TRBJ1-3|.|TRBD1|TRBV19
CASSERGQGRYNTIYF
TGTGCCAGTAGTGAAAGAGGACAGGGGAGATATAACACCATATATTTT
>TRBJ1-1|.|.|TRBV18
CASSPAINGNTEAFF
TGTGCCAGCTCACCGGCAATCAACGGGAACACTGAAGCTTTCTTT
>TRBJ1-2|.|TRBD1|TRBV5-8
CASSLRRDRARDYTF
TGTGCCAGCAGCTTGCGGCGGGACAGGGCCAGAGACTACACCTTC
>TRBJ2-5|.|TRBD2|TRBV19
CASSTQRGEETQYF
TGTGCCAGTAGTACCCAGCGGGGGGAGGAGACCCAGTACTTC
>TRBJ1-2|.|.|TRBV7-2
CASSSGREGSYGYTF
TGTGCCAGCAGTTCTGGCAGGGAGGGAAGCTATGGCTACACCTTC
>TRBJ2-3|.|.|TRBV7-9
CASSLRALVTDTQYF
TGTGCCAGCAGCCTACGGGCCCTGGTGACAGATACGCAGTATTTT
>TRBJ2-7|.|.|TRBV2
CASSEGASSGF
TGTGCCAGCAGTGAGGGGGCTAGCAGTGGCTTC
>TRBJ2-7|.|TRBD1|TRBV7-2
CASSLVITGGEQYF
TGTGCCAGCAGCTTAGTAATCACAGGGGGGGAGCAGTACTTC
>TRBJ1-3|.|TRBD1|TRBV6-5
CASSLRQGDTIYF
TGTGCCAGCAGCCTCCGACAGGGCGACACCATATATTTT
>TRBJ1-4|.|TRBD1|TRBV27
CASSPGTAQEKLFF
TGTGCCAGCAGTCCCGGGACAGCACAGGAAAAACTGTTTTTT
>TRBJ2-1|.|TRBD2|TRBV4-3
CASSQDLRLAGAHNEQFF
TGCGCCAGCAGCCAAGATTTACGTCTAGCGGGAGCTCACAATGAGCAGTTCTTC
>TRBJ2-1|.|.|TRBV6-6
CASSPRGAEQFF
TGTGCCAGCAGCCCAAGGGGGGCCGAGCAGTTCTTC
>TRBJ1-1|few|.|TRBV30
CAWRNSGSSWTEAFF
TGTGCCTGGAGGAATTCAGGGTCTAGCTGGACTGAAGCTTTCTTT
>TRBJ1-1|.|.|TRBV7-9
CASSPPAGVRNTEAFF
TGTGCCAGCAGCCCGCCGGCCGGTGTTAGGAACACTGAAGCTTTCTTT
>TRBJ1-1|.|.|TRBV19
CASSSQINTEAFF
TGTGCCAGTAGCTCACAAATCAACACTGAAGCTTTCTTT